The clone carrying this TCR beta chain was seen many times. Antigen: not known. CDR3 length: 14 residues. V lost 9 bases, J lost 6 bases, and 8 bases stayed unmatched. The data derive from a study of T cell repertoires in cytomegalovirus infection. About the study: From public TCR beta signatures came an indication of both CMV infection and matching HLA type. Whole-study results and caveats: Cumulative frequency of public TCR beta families picked out carriers of CMV plus the relevant HLA. HLA-C-restricted CMV clonotypes gave the most frequent clonotype in two of eight donors.

TCRdb re-analysed the reads in MiXCR, keeping a single row per CDR3 protein. The table includes over 100,000 distinct CDR3 sequences, roughly a tenth detected once. This rearrangement joins TRBV12-3 or TRBV12-4 to TRBJ2-2; TRBD1 agrees at 9 bases. The TCR originated in a human donor in good health (CMV status not recorded). Some clones in this sample may be carry-over from other donors' samples. The sequencing sample was made of PBMCs, sequenced either directly or after in vitro stimulation (not recorded which). For the CDR3, the DNA is TGTGCCAGTTGTGGGACAGGGCGTTCCGGGGAGCTGTTTTTT. Translated: CASCGTGRSGELFF.